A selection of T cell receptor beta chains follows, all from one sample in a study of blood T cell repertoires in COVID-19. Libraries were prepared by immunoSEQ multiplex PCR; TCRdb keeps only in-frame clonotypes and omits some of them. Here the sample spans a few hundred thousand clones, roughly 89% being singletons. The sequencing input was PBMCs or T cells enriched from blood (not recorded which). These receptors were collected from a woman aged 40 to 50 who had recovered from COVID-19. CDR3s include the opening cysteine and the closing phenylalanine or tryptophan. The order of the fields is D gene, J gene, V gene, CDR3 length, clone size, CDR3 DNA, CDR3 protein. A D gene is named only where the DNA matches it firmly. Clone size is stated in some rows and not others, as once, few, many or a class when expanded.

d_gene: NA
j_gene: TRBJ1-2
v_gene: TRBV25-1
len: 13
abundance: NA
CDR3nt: TGTGCCAGCAGTGAACAGGGTTACTATGGCTACACCTTC
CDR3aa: CASSEQGYYGYTF

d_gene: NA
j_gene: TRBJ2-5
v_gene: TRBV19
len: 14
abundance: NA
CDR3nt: TGTGCCAGTAGTTCCTGGGGGGTCGAGGAGACCCAGTACTTC
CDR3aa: CASSSWGVEETQYF

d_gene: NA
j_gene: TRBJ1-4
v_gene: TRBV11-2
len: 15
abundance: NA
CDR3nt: TGTGCCAGCAGCTTAGGACGGAGGGGTCGTGAAAAACTGTTTTTT
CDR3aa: CASSLGRRGREKLFF

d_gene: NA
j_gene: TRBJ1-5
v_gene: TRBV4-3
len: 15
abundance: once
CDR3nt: TGCGCCAGCAGCCAAGATTACAGCCATAATCAGCCCCAGCATTTT
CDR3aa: CASSQDYSHNQPQHF

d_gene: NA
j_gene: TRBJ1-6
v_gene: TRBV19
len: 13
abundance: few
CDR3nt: TGTGCCAGTAGTATTCAACCCCTCTATCCCCTCCACTTT
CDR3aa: CASSIQPLYPLHF

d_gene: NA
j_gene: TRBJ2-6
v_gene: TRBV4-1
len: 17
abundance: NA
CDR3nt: TGCGCCAGCAGCCAAGATCAAGGTCAGGCTGGGGCCAACGTCCTGACTTTC
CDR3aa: CASSQDQGQAGANVLTF

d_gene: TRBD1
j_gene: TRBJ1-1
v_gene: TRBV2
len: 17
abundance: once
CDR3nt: TGTGCCAGCAGTGGCCAATCCGGGTACAGGGGTTTCACTGAAGCTTTCTTT
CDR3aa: CASSGQSGYRGFTEAFF

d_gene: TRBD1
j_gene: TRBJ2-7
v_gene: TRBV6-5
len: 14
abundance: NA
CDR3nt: TGTGCCAGCTTCGGGACAGGGAGCTCCTACGAGCAGTACTTC
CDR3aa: CASFGTGSSYEQYF

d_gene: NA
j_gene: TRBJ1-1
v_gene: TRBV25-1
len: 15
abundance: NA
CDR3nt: TGTGCCAGCAGTGAATATGGGAGGTCTTGCACTGAAGCTTTCTTT
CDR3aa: CASSEYGRSCTEAFF

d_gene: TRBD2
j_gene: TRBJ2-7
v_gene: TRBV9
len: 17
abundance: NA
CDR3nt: TGTGCCAGCAGCGTAGGTCTAGCGGGATCTGGGCACTACGAGCAGTACTTC
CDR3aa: CASSVGLAGSGHYEQYF

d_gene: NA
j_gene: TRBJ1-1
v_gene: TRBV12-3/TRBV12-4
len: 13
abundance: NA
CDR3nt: TGTGCCAGCAAGTCCCCCGGGAACACTGAAGCTTTCTTT
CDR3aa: CASKSPGNTEAFF

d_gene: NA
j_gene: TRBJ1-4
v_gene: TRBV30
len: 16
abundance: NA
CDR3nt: TGTGCCTGGAGTGGCGCCGTCGGGGGGCGCGGTGAAAAACTGTTTTTT
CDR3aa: CAWSGAVGGRGEKLFF

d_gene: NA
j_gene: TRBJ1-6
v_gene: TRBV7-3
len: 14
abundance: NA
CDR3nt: TGTGCCAGCAGCTTAAACACCTATAATTCACCCCTCCACTTT
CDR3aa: CASSLNTYNSPLHF

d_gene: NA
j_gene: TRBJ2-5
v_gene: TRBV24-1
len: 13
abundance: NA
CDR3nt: TGTGCCACCAGTGTGGGGGCCGGGGAGACCCAGTACTTC
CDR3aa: CATSVGAGETQYF

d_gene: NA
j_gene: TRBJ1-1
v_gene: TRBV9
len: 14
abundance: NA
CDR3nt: TGTGCCAGCAGCGTAGACGGGGGTTACACTGAAGCTTTCTTT
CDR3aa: CASSVDGGYTEAFF

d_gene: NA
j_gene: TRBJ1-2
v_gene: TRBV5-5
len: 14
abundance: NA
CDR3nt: TGTGCCAGCAGCTTGGACAGGGTGCCCTATGGCTACACCTTC
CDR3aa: CASSLDRVPYGYTF

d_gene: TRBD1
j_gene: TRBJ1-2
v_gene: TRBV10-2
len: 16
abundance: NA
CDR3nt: TGCGCCAGCGGATTCGGGACAGGGGGATTTGCGGGCGGCTACACCTTC
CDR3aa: CASGFGTGGFAGGYTF

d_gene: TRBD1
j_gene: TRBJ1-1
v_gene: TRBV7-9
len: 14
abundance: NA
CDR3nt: TGTGCCAGCAGCTTACAGGGGGGATGGACTGAAGCTTTCTTT
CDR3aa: CASSLQGGWTEAFF

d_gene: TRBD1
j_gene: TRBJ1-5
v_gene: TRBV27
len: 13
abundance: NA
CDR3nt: TGTGCCAGCAGTGGGGACAGAGGTCAGCCCCAGCATTTT
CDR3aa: CASSGDRGQPQHF

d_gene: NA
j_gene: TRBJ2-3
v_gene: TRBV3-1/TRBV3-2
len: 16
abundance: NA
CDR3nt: TGTGCCAGCAGCCGTCGGGTGGAAGGGGGCACAGATACGCAGTATTTT
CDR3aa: CASSRRVEGGTDTQYF

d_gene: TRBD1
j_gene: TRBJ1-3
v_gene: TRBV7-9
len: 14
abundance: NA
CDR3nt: TGTGCCAGCAGCTTAGGCCAGGGGGCGAACACCATATATTTT
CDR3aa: CASSLGQGANTIYF

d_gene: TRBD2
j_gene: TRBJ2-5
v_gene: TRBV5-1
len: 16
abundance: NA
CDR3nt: TGCGCCAGCAGCTTGGAGGCTAGCGGGAACCAAGAGACCCAGTACTTC
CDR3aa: CASSLEASGNQETQYF

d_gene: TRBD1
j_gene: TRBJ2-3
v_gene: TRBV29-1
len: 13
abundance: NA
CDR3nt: TGCAGCGTAACAGGGGCCGCCACAGATACGCAGTATTTT
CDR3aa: CSVTGAATDTQYF

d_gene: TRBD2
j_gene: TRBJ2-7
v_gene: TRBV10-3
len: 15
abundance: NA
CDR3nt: TGTGCCATCAGTGAGCCGGGGGGGGTATCCTACGAGCAGTACTTC
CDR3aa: CAISEPGGVSYEQYF

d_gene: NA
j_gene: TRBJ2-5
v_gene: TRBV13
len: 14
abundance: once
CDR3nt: TGTGCCAGCAGCTCAATAGCGGTCCAAGAGACCCAGTACTTC
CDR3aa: CASSSIAVQETQYF

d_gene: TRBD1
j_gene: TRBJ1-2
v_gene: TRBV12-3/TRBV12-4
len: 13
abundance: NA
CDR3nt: TGTGCCAGCACCGAACAGGGGACCTATGGCTACACCTTC
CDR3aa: CASTEQGTYGYTF

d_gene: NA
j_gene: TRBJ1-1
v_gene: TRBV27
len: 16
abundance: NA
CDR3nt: TGTGCCAGCAGTCCCCCCCCGACTAGCGCCAGCACTGAAGCTTTCTTT
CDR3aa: CASSPPPTSASTEAFF

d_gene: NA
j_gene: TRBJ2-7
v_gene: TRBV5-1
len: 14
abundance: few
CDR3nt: TGCGCCAGCAGCTTAAAGGGGCTAGGGAACGAGCAGTACTTC
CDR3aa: CASSLKGLGNEQYF

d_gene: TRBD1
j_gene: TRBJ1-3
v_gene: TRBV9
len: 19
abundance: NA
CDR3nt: TGTGCCAGCAGCGCAACGGGACAGGGGTTCTTTAATTCTGGAAACACCATATATTTT
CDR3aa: CASSATGQGFFNSGNTIYF

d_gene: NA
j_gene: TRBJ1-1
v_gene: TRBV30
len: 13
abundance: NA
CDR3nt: TGTGCCTGGAGTTTCACCTCAAGGGGAGGTGCTTTCTTT
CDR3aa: CAWSFTSRGGAFF

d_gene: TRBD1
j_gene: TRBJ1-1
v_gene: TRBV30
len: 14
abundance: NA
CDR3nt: TGTGCCTGGAGTGTACTCGCAGGGGGCACTGAAGCTTTCTTT
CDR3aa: CAWSVLAGGTEAFF

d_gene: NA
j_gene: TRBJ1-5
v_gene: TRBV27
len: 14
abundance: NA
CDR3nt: TGTGCCAGCAGTTTATCGTTGAGGGGGGGGCCCCAGCATTTT
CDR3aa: CASSLSLRGGPQHF

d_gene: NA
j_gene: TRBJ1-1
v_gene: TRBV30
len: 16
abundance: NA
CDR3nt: TGTGCCTGGAGTGTAACAAGGGGGAAGGCGAACACTGAAGCTTTCTTT
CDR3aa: CAWSVTRGKANTEAFF

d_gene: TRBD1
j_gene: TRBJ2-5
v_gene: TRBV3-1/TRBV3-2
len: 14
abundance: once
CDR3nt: TGTGCCAGCAGTGACAGGGGAGGCCAAGAGACCCAGTACTTC
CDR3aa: CASSDRGGQETQYF

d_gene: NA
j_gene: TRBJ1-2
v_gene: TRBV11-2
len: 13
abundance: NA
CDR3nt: TGTGCCAGCAGCCAAGACAGACTCTATGGCTACACCTTC
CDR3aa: CASSQDRLYGYTF

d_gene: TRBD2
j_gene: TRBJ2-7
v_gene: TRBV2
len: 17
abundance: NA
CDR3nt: TGTGCCAGCAGGAGGACTAGCGGGATCCTAAAAAGCTACGAGCAGTACTTC
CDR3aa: CASRRTSGILKSYEQYF

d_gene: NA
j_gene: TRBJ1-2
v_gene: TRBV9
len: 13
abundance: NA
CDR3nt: TGTGCCAGCAGCGAAATCGGAGACTATGGCTACACCTTC
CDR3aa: CASSEIGDYGYTF

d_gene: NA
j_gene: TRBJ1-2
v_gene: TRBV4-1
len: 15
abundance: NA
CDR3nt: TGCGCCAGCAGCCAGCCACGGGAGTTTAACTATGGCTACACCTTC
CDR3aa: CASSQPREFNYGYTF

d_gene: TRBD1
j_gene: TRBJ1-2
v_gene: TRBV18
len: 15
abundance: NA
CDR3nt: TGTGCCAGCTCACCCGGAACAGGGGGTAACTATGGCTACACCTTC
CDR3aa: CASSPGTGGNYGYTF

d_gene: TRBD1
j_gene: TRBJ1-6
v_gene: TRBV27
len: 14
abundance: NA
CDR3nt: TGTGCCAGCAGTTCACAGGGGAAGAATTCACCCCTCCACTTT
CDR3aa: CASSSQGKNSPLHF

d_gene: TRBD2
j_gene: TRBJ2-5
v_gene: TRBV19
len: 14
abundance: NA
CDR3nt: TGTGCCAGTAACCTTAGCGGGAGGTTTGGGACCCAGTACTTC
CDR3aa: CASNLSGRFGTQYF

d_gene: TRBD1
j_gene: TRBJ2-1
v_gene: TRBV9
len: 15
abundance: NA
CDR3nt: TGTGCCAGCAGCGCCGGGGACAGGACTTACAATGAGCAGTTCTTC
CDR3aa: CASSAGDRTYNEQFF